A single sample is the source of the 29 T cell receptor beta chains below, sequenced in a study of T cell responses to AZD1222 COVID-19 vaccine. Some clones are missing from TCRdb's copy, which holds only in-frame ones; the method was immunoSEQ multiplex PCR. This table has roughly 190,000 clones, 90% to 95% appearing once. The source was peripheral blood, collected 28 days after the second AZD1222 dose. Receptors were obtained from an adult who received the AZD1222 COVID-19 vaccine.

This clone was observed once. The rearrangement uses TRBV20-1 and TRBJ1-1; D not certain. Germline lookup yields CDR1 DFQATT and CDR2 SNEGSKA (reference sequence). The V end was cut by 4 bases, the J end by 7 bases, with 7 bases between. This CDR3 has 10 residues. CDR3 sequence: CSAKGGEAFF. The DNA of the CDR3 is TGCAGTGCTAAGGGCGGTGAAGCTTTCTTT.

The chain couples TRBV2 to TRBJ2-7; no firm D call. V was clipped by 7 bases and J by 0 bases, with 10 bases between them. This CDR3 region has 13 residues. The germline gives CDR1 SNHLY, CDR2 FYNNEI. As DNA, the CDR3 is TGTGCCAGCATGGTCCAGGTCTCCTACGAGCAGTACTTC. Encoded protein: CASMVQVSYEQYF.

The CDR3 loop is CASSLSRRAGEQYF. The CDR3, as DNA: TGTGCCAGCAGTTTATCGAGACGGGCTGGGGAGCAGTACTTC. The chain is built from TRBV27 and TRBJ2-7; D ambiguous. CDR3 length: 14 residues. Per germline, CDR1 MNHEY and CDR2 SMNVEV (reference sequence). The V end was cut by 0 bases, the J end by 7 bases, with 13 bases between.

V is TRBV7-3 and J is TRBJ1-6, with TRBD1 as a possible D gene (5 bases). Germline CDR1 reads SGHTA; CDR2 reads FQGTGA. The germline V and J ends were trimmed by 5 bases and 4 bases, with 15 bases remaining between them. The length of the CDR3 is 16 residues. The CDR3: CASSKGDRGYNSPLHF. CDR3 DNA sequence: TGTGCCAGCAGCAAAGGGGATAGGGGATATAATTCACCCCTCCACTTT.

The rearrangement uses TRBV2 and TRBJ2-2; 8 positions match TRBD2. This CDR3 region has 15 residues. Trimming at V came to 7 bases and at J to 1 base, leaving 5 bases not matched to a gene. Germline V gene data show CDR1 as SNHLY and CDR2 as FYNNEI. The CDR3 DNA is TGTGCCAGCAATGGGCTAGCGGGGAACACCGGGGAGCTGTTTTTT. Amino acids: CASNGLAGNTGELFF. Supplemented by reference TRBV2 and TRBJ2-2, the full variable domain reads EPEVTQTPSHQVTQMGQEVILRCVPISNHLYFYWYRQILGQKVEFLVSFYNNEISEKSEIFDDQFSVERPDGSNFTLKIRSTKLEDSAMYFCASNGLAGNTGELFFGEGSRLTVL.

The CDR3 region is CASSPDRSFNQPQHF. The CDR3 DNA is TGTGCCAGTAGTCCAGATCGAAGTTTCAATCAGCCCCAGCATTTT. This chain uses TRBV19 with TRBJ1-5; D unresolved. CDR1 is LNHDA and CDR2 is SQIVND in the germline V gene (reference sequence). The CDR3 spans 15 residues. V was pared by 5 bases and J by 3 bases, with 14 bases between.

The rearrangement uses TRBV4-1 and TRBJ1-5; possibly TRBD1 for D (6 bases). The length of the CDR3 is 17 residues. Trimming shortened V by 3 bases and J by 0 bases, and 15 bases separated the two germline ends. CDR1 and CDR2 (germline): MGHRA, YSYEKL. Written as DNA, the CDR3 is TGCGCCAGCAGCCAGGAAGGGACATACTATAGCAATCAGCCCCAGCATTTT. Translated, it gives CASSQEGTYYSNQPQHF.

This chain's CDR3 is CASSLDRRTDTQYF. The CDR3 coding sequence is TGTGCCAGCAGCTTAGATAGACGCACAGATACGCAGTATTTT. This chain links TRBV7-9 with TRBJ2-3; no clear D gene. Germline CDR1 and CDR2: SEHNR and FQNEAQ (reference sequence). Trimming stripped 1 base from V and 1 base from J, with 6 bases between. The CDR3 is 14 amino acids.

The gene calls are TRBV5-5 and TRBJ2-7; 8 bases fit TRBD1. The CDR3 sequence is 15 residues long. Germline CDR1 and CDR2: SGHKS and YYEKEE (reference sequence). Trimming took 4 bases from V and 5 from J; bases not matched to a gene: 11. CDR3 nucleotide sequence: TGTGCCAGCAGCGAACAGGGGGAATACGCCCACGAGCAGTACTTC. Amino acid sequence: CASSEQGEYAHEQYF. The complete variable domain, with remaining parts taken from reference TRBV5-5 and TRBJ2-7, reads DAGVTQSPTHLIKTRGQQVTLRCSPISGHKSVSWYQQVLGQGPQFIFQYYEKEERGRGNFPDRFSARQFPNYSSELNVNALLLGDSALYLCASSEQGEYAHEQYFGPGTRLTVT.

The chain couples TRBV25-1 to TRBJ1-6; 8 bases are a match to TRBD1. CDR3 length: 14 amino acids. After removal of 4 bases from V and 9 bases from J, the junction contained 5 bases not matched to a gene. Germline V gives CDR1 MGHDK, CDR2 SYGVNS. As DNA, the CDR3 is TGTGCCAGCAGTGTGACAGGGGAAAGTTCACCCCTCCACTTT. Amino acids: CASSVTGESSPLHF.

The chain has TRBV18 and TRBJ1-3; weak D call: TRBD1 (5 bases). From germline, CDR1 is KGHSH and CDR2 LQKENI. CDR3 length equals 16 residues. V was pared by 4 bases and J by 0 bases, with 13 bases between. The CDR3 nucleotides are TGTGCCAGCTCACTCCAGGGCCAAAACTCTGGAAACACCATATATTTT. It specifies CASSLQGQNSGNTIYF.

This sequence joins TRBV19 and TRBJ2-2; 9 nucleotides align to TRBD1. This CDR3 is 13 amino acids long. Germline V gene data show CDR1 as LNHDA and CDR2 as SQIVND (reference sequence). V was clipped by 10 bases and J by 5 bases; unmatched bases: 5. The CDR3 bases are TGTGCCACGGGGACAGGGATAACCGGGGAGCTGTTTTTT. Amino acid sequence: CATGTGITGELFF.

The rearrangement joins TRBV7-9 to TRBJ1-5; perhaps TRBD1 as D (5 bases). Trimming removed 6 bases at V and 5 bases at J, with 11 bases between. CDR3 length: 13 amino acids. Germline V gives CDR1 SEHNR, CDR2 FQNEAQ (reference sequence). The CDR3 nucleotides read TGTGCCAGCAGTAAAGGGGTGGATCAGCCCCAGCATTTT. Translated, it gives CASSKGVDQPQHF.

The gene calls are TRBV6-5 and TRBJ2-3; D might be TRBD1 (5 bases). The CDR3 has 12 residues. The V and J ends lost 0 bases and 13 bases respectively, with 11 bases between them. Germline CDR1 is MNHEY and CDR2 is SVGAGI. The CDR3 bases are TGTGCCAGCAGTTACTCCGGCAGGGTAGAGTATTTT. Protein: CASSYSGRVEYF.

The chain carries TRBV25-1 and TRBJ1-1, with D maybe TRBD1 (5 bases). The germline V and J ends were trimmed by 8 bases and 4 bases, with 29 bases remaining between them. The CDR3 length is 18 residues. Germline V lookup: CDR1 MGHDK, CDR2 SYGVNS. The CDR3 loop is CASEPVRAFGGSSTEAFF. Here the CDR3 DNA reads TGTGCCAGCGAACCCGTCCGGGCCTTTGGGGGGTCTAGCACTGAAGCTTTCTTT.

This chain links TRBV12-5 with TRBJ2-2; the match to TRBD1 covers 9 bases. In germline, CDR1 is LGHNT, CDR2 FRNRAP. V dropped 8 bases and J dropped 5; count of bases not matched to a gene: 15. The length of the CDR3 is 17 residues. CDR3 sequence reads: CASRLGRDREETGELFF. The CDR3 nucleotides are TGTGCTAGTCGCCTGGGTAGGGACAGGGAGGAAACCGGGGAGCTGTTTTTT.

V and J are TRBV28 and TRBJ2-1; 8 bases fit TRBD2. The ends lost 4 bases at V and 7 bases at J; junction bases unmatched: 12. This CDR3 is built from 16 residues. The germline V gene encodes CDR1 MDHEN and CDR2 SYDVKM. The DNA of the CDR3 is TGTGCCAGCAGTTCTATTCCGGGACTAGGGACGAATGAGCAGTTCTTC. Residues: CASSSIPGLGTNEQFF.

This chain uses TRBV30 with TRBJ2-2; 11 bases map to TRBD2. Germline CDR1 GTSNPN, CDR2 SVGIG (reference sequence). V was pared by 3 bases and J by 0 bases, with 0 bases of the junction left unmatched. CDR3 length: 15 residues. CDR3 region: CAWRTSGANTGELFF. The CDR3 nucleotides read TGTGCCTGGAGGACTAGCGGGGCGAACACCGGGGAGCTGTTTTTT. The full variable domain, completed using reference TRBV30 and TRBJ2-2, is SQTIHQWPATLVQPVGSPLSLECTVEGTSNPNLYWYRQAAGRGLQLLFYSVGIGQISSEVPQNLSASRPQDRQFILSSKKLLLSDSGFYLCAWRTSGANTGELFFGEGSRLTVL.

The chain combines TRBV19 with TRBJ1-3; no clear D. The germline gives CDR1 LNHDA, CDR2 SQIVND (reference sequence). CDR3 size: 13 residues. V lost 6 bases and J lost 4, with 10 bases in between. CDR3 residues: CASRKGNGNTIYF. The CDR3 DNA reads TGTGCCAGTAGAAAAGGGAACGGAAACACCATATATTTT.

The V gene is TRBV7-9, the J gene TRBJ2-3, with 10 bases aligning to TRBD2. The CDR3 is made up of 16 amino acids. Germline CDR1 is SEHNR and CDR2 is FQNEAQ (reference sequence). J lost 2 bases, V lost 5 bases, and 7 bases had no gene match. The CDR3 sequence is CASSLLAGVYTDTQYF. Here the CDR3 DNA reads TGTGCCAGCAGCCTCCTAGCGGGAGTATACACAGATACGCAGTATTTT.

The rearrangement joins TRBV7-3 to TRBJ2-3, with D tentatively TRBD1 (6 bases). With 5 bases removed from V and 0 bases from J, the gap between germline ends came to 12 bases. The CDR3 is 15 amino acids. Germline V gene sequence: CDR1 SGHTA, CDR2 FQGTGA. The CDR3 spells CASSRDRSSTDTQYF. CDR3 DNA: TGTGCCAGCAGCCGCGACAGGAGTAGCACAGATACGCAGTATTTT.

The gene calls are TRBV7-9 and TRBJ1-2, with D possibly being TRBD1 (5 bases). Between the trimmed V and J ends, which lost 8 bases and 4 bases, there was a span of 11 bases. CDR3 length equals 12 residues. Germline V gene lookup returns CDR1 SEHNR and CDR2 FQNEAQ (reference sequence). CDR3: CASQGESYGYTF. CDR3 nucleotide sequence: TGTGCCAGCCAGGGTGAGAGCTATGGCTACACCTTC.

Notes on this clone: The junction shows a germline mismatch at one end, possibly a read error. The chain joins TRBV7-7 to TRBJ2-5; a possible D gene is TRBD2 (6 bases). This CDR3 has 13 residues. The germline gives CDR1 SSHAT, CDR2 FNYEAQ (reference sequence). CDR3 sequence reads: CASSPGGQETQYF. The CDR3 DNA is TGTGCTAGCAGCCCCGGGGGCCAAGAGACCCAGTACTTC.

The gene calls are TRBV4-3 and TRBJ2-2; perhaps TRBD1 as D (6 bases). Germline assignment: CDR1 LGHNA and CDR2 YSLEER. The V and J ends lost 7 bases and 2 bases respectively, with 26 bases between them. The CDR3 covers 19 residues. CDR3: CASNPSVAQQGVNTGELFF. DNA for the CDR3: TGCGCCAGCAACCCAAGTGTAGCCCAACAGGGAGTTAACACCGGGGAGCTGTTTTTT.

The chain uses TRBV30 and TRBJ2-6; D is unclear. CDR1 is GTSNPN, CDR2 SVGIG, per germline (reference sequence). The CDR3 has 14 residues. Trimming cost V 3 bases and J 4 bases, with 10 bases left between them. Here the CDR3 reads CAWRVTGGANVLTF. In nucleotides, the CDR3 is TGTGCCTGGAGGGTCACTGGGGGGGCCAACGTCCTGACTTTC.

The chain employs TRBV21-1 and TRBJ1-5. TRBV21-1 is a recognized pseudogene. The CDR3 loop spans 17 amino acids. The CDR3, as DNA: TGTGCCAGCAGCAAAGTTACGGGACCTTACGGCAATCAGCCCCAGCATTTT. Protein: CASSKVTGPYGNQPQHF.

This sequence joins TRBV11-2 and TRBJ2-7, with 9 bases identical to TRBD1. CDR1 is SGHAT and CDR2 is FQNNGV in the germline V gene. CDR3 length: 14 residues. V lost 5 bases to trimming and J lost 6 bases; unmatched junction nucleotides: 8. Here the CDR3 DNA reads TGTGCCAGCAGCCAACAGGGGGCTGAGGGCGAGCAGTACTTC. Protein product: CASSQQGAEGEQYF.

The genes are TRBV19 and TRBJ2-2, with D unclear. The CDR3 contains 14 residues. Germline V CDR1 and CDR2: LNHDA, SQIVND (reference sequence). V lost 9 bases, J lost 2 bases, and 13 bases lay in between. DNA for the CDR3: TGTGCCAGCAGGACCGCCCTAAACACCGGGGAGCTGTTTTTT. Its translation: CASRTALNTGELFF.

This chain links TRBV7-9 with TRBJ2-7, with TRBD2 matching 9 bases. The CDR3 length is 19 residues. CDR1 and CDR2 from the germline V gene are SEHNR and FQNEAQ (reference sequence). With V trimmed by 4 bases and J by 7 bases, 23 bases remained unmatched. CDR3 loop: CASSSGPRFSGSSGGEQYF. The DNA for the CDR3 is TGTGCCAGCAGCTCAGGCCCGCGGTTTAGCGGGAGTTCCGGGGGAGAGCAGTACTTC.